The clone carrying this T cell receptor (beta chain) was recorded a few times. The data are from a study of shared clonotypes between healthy human individuals. DNA from unsorted PBMC was sequenced on ten immunoSEQ deep assay plates. Libraries were prepared by immunoSEQ multiplex PCR; TCRdb keeps only in-frame clonotypes and omits some of them. The data contain 400,000 to 500,000 clones, about 79% of them seen just once; the ten biggest clones take up 10% to 15%. This CDR3 region has 16 residues. V lost 4 bases, J lost 1 base, and 16 bases lay in between. CDR1 and CDR2 from the germline V gene are SGHNT and YYREEE (reference sequence).

The receptor comes from a woman in her thirties or forties in good health. Some clones in this sample may be carry-over from other donors' samples. The chain is built from TRBV5-4 and TRBJ2-3; perhaps TRBD2 as D (5 bases). Sequenced sample: PBMCs. Here the CDR3 DNA reads TGTGCCAGCAGCCCGGGTCCCTCGGAGGGCACAGATACGCAGTATTTT. Its protein is CASSPGPSEGTDTQYF.